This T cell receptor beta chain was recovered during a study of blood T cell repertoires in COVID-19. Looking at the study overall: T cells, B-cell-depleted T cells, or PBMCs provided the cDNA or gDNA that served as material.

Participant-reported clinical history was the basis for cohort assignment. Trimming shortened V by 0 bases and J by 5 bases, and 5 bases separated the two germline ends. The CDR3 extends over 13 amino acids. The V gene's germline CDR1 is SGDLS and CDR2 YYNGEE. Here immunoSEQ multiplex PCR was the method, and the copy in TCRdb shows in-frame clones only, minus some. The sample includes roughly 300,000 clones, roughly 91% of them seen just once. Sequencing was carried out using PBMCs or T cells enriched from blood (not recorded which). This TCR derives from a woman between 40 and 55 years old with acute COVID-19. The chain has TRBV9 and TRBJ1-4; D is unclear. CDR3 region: CASSVGGNEKLFF. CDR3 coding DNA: TGTGCCAGCAGCGTAGGAGGAAATGAAAAACTGTTTTTT. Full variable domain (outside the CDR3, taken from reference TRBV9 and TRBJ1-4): DSGVTQTPKHLITATGQRVTLRCSPRSGDLSVYWYQQSLDQGLQFLIQYYNGEERAKGNILERFSAQQFPDLHSELNLSSLELGDSALYFCASSVGGNEKLFFGSGTQLSVL.